This T cell receptor beta chain came from a study of T-cell memory formation after mild COVID-19. Background on the study: Across donors, TCR clusters were largely donor specific.

Germline-derived CDR1 and CDR2 are MNHEY and SMNVEV (reference sequence). This CDR3 is 15 amino acids long. V was clipped by 7 bases and J by 2 bases; unmatched bases: 5. Study-level points and caveats: Researchers report contracting CD4+ clones mostly in CM and EM, with CD8+ clones in EMRA. Memory from before infection featured some responding clones, which suggests cross-reactive memory joined. Clones shrinking from day 15 to 85 showed even CD4/CD8 mixes; later expanders tilted CD4+.

Of note for this clonotype: No antigen is known for it. One base away lies a much larger clone, so this may be a sequencing read error.

MiXCR, run by TCRdb on the 5' RACE reads, gives a single entry per CDR3 protein. This repertoire shows about 400,000 distinct CDR3 sequences, 23% found once; its top ten account for around 13%. The sample comprised PBMCs or a T cell subset sorted from them (not recorded which). The chain combines TRBV27 with TRBJ2-1; the match to TRBD2 covers 10 bases. This clonotype originated in an adult woman who had mild COVID-19 (a few samples of this study predate the infection). Cell type and time point are not known. CDR3 amino acids: CASNPTSGAYNEQFF. The CDR3 coding sequence is TGTGCCAGCAACCCTACTAGCGGGGCCTACAATGAGCAGTTCTTC.